The rows below give T cell receptor beta chains drawn from one sample of a study of T cell repertoires in cytomegalovirus infection. TCRdb reprocessed the reads with MiXCR, giving one entry per CDR3 protein. The data show fewer than 1,000,000 distinct CDR3 sequences, with around 29% seen just once and over 13% held by the top ten. No antigen is known for these receptors. Sequencing was performed on cultured CD8+ T cells from PBMCs, taken from culture after CMV antigen stimulation. These receptors were taken from a human donor in good health (CMV status not recorded). Some clones in this sample may be carry-over from other donors' samples. Both conserved end residues are part of each CDR3. Each record gives: D gene, clone size, J gene, V gene, CDR3 DNA, CDR3 protein. A D gene is named only where the DNA matches it firmly. Clone sizes are given selectively: once, few, many, or a class where the clone is expanded.

NA	NA	TRBJ1-1	TRBV27	TGTGCCAGCAGTTTATATTTGGGGACTGAAGCTTTCTTT	CASSLYLGTEAFF
NA	NA	TRBJ2-7	TRBV6-6	TGTGCCAGCAGTTACTCGATAAAGGGCTACGAGCAGTACTTC	CASSYSIKGYEQYF
NA	NA	TRBJ1-1	TRBV2	TGTGCCAGCACCCCGTCGGGTGAAGCTTTCTTT	CASTPSGEAFF
NA	NA	TRBJ2-7	TRBV18	TGTGCCAGCTCACCACCGACAGCCTTTTCCTACGAGCAGTACTTC	CASSPPTAFSYEQYF
TRBD1	many	TRBJ1-1	TRBV19	TGTGCCAGTAGTTCGAGGGACAGGGCCAGGGAAGCTTTCTTT	CASSSRDRAREAFF
NA	few	TRBJ2-1	TRBV12-3/TRBV12-4	TGTGCCAGCAGTTGGCCGGGGGACAATGAGCAGTTCTTC	CASSWPGDNEQFF
NA	NA	TRBJ2-2	TRBV6-1	TGTGCCACACAGTTAAGACGGACGAACACCGGGGAGCTGTTTTTT	CATQLRRTNTGELFF
NA	once	TRBJ2-1	TRBV15	TGTGCCACCAGCAGAGCCCGCTACAATGAGCAGTTCTTC	CATSRARYNEQFF
NA	many	TRBJ1-1	TRBV27	TGTGCCAGCAGCTTTGGCGGGTACACTGAAGCTTTCTTT	CASSFGGYTEAFF
NA	NA	TRBJ1-4	TRBV6-1	TGTGCCAGCAGTGAACGGGGCCTGGATGAAAAACTGTTTTTT	CASSERGLDEKLFF
TRBD1	NA	TRBJ2-2	TRBV6-5	TGTGCCAGCAGTTACCAACAGACAGGGGGCTCGAGCACCGGGGAGCTGTTTTTT	CASSYQQTGGSSTGELFF
TRBD1	few	TRBJ2-5	TRBV29-1	TGCAGCGTTTGGACAGGTCGCCAAGAGACCCAGTACTTC	CSVWTGRQETQYF
NA	many	TRBJ2-1	TRBV7-2	TGTGCCAGCAGCCCTCGGGCCGGCGGGGAGCAGTTCTTC	CASSPRAGGEQFF
NA	NA	TRBJ2-1	TRBV27	TGTGCCAGCAGTCCCCCAGGGGGGGGCCGCTACAATGAGCAGTTCTTC	CASSPPGGGRYNEQFF
TRBD2	few	TRBJ2-7	TRBV20-1	TGCAGTGCTAGGAAGCCTAGCGGGGGAGACCCCTCCTACGAGCAGTACTTC	CSARKPSGGDPSYEQYF
NA	many	TRBJ1-5	TRBV12-3/TRBV12-4	TGTGCCAGCGCCCTTGGGCAGATAGATCAGCCCCAGCATTTT	CASALGQIDQPQHF
TRBD2	NA	TRBJ2-5	TRBV7-9	TGTGCCAGCAGCTGGGCCGGGACTAGCGAGTACCAAGAGACCCAGTACTTC	CASSWAGTSEYQETQYF
NA	many	TRBJ1-2	TRBV7-2	TGTGCCAGCAGCCTGACCGGGACGTCCGTCAACTATGGCTACACCTTC	CASSLTGTSVNYGYTF
NA	few	TRBJ2-3	TRBV29-1	TGCAGCGTTGCCGGATCAGTTACAGATACGCAGTATTTT	CSVAGSVTDTQYF
NA	NA	TRBJ1-2	TRBV12-3/TRBV12-4	TGTGCCAGCACCTTCGGGGGAGGGTATGGCTACACCTTC	CASTFGGGYGYTF
TRBD2	NA	TRBJ2-3	TRBV10-3	TGTGCCATCAGGAGACTAGCGGGGACACCCCGGGGAAGCACAGATACGCAGTATTTT	CAIRRLAGTPRGSTDTQYF
TRBD1	many	TRBJ1-2	TRBV7-2	TGTGCCAGCAGCTTAGCAGGACAGGGGCGCTACTATGGCTACACCTTC	CASSLAGQGRYYGYTF
NA	few	TRBJ1-5	TRBV28	TGTGCCAGCAGTTTTCTGACGTCTATGGGGGATTATCAGCCCCAGCATTTT	CASSFLTSMGDYQPQHF
NA	few	TRBJ2-1	TRBV25-1	TGTGCCAGCAGTGAATGGGGTTTGTTAGGCAATGAGCAGTTCTTC	CASSEWGLLGNEQFF
NA	NA	TRBJ1-2	TRBV27	TGTGCCAGCAGTTTACTGGGACAATCTACAAACTATGGCTACACCTTC	CASSLLGQSTNYGYTF
NA	few	TRBJ1-1	TRBV6-8	TGTGCCAGCAGTTACCAGGAAGACACTGAAGCTTTCTTT	CASSYQEDTEAFF
NA	NA	TRBJ1-1	TRBV5-5	TGTGCCAGCAGCTTGGGAGACAGCCTGGGGGCTGAAGCTTTCTTT	CASSLGDSLGAEAFF
TRBD2	few	TRBJ2-1	TRBV12-3/TRBV12-4	TGTGCCAGCAGTTGGGAGACTAGCGGGGCGTACAATGAGCAGTTCTTC	CASSWETSGAYNEQFF
NA	few	TRBJ2-3	TRBV11-3	TGTGCCAGCAGCCCCAAAGTTGGGGGGGGCTCAGATACGCAGTATTTT	CASSPKVGGGSDTQYF
NA	NA	TRBJ1-2	TRBV19	TGTGCCAGTAGTCGTGTCGACAGCGTCTATGGCTACACCTTC	CASSRVDSVYGYTF
TRBD2	NA	TRBJ2-2	TRBV7-2	TGTGCCAGCAGCTCACTGACTAGCTGGGACGGGGAGCTGTTTTTT	CASSSLTSWDGELFF
TRBD1	many	TRBJ1-1	TRBV12-3/TRBV12-4	TGTGCCAGCAGTTTCCCCCCGACAGGGCACACTGAAGCTTTCTTT	CASSFPPTGHTEAFF
NA	few	TRBJ1-1	TRBV6-6	TGTGCCAGCAGTTACACTAGACAGGTGGAAGCTTTCTTT	CASSYTRQVEAFF
NA	NA	TRBJ2-3	TRBV3-1	TGTGCCAGCAGCCAAGGAAGGGGCTTCACAGATACGCAGTATTTT	CASSQGRGFTDTQYF
NA	few	TRBJ1-2	TRBV7-2	TGTGCCAGCAGCCCCAACCCATCAGGGGTCGGCTATGGCTACACCTTC	CASSPNPSGVGYGYTF
NA	NA	TRBJ1-5	TRBV4-3	TGCGCCAGCAGCCAAGGTCTGGGGAGCAATCAGCCCCAGCATTTT	CASSQGLGSNQPQHF
NA	many	TRBJ1-5	TRBV7-8	TGTGCCAGCAGCTTAGAAGTTCCGCCCCAGCATTTT	CASSLEVPPQHF
NA	few	TRBJ2-1	TRBV24-1	TGTGCCACCAGTGCAGCTTACAATGAGCAGTTCTTC	CATSAAYNEQFF
NA	NA	TRBJ1-2	TRBV27	TGTGCCAGCAGTATATCGACACGGATTAGGAACGGCTACACCTTC	CASSISTRIRNGYTF
NA	NA	TRBJ1-2	TRBV20-1	TGCAGTGCTAGAGGGCAGCTGGGGCCGAACTATGGCTACACCTTC	CSARGQLGPNYGYTF
NA	few	TRBJ1-5	TRBV6-2/TRBV6-3	TGTGCCAGCAGTTCCCCGGAGCCCCAGCATTTT	CASSSPEPQHF
TRBD1	few	TRBJ1-1	TRBV6-6	TGTGCCAGCAGTTACGGTGACAGGGGAAGGACTGAAGCTTTCTTT	CASSYGDRGRTEAFF
TRBD2	NA	TRBJ2-5	TRBV25-1	TGTGCCAGCACCCCGGGGGGGAGGACTGAGACCCAGTACTTC	CASTPGGRTETQYF
TRBD1	NA	TRBJ2-5	TRBV7-6	TGTGCCAGCCGCTCCGGGACAGGGGGCCACGGCCAAGAGACCCAGTACTTC	CASRSGTGGHGQETQYF
NA	NA	TRBJ2-4	TRBV11-2	TGTGCCAGCAGCTTTTGGCACAGGGTTGAGGCCAAAAACATTCTGTACTTC	CASSFWHRVEAKNILYF
TRBD1	NA	TRBJ1-2	TRBV19	TGTGCCAGTAGCCACAGGGGAGGTAATGGCTACACCTTC	CASSHRGGNGYTF
TRBD1	NA	TRBJ2-1	TRBV5-6	TGTGCCAGCAGCTACGGGACAGGGCTTTCCTACAATGAGCAGTTCTTC	CASSYGTGLSYNEQFF
NA	NA	TRBJ1-1	TRBV7-6	TGTGCCAGCAGCTTGAGGGGGGCTGAAGCTTTCTTT	CASSLRGAEAFF
NA	few	TRBJ1-5	TRBV27	TGTGCCAGCAGCCAGGGACGGATTAATCAGCCCCAGCATTTT	CASSQGRINQPQHF